These 9 T cell receptor beta chains came from one sample sequenced in a study of cytomegalovirus exposure and HLA in healthy donors. With 60 Vbeta and 13 Jbeta primers, the PCR was carried out. Sequencing used immunoSEQ multiplex PCR; TCRdb keeps in-frame clones, though not all of them. The top ten hold approximately 2% of the sample, which has under 300,000 clones, 84% seen once. Sequenced: PBMCs. These receptor sequences come from a woman between 40 and 50 years old in good health and CMV-seropositive.

This clone was seen just once. The V and J genes are TRBV7-2 and TRBJ1-1, with TRBD1 as a possible D gene (5 bases). This CDR3 contains 14 residues. V lost 2 bases to trimming and J lost 1 base, with 8 bases between them. Germline CDR1 reads SGHTA; CDR2 reads FQGNSA. The CDR3 region is CASSLQGGNTEAFF. The CDR3 DNA reads as TGTGCCAGCAGCTTACAGGGAGGGAACACTGAAGCTTTCTTT.

V is TRBV13 and J is TRBJ1-2, with 10 bases that match TRBD1. The CDR3 contains 15 residues. CDR1 and CDR2 from the germline V gene are PRHDT and FYEKMQ (reference sequence). With 5 bases clipped from V and 4 bases from J, the junction kept 7 bases outside the gene matches. The CDR3 DNA follows: TGTGCCAGCAGCCTCACCGGGACAGGGGCCTATGGCTACACCTTC. Amino acid sequence: CASSLTGTGAYGYTF.

V usage is TRBV7-2 and J usage is TRBJ2-5; D uncertain. Germline CDR1 is SGHTA and CDR2 is FQGNSA. There are 18 residues in the CDR3. V was shortened by 2 bases and J by 1 base, with 20 bases between the two germline ends. CDR3 DNA: TGTGCCAGCAGCTTAAGTCTTGGGCCCGGATCCTTCCAAGAGACCCAGTACTTC. As protein: CASSLSLGPGSFQETQYF. Full variable domain (missing parts from reference TRBV7-2 and TRBJ2-5): GAGVSQSPSNKVTEKGKDVELRCDPISGHTALYWYRQSLGQGLEFLIYFQGNSAPDKSGLPSDRFSAERTGGSVSTLTIQRTQQEDSAVYLCASSLSLGPGSFQETQYFGPGTRLLVL.

In regard to this clone: This sample also contains other DNA sequences that code for the same CDR3. The rearrangement uses TRBV29-1 and TRBJ2-1; the D is unclear. Germline V CDR1 and CDR2: SQVTM, ANQGSEA. With 4 bases removed from V and 5 bases from J, the gap between germline ends came to 3 bases. CDR3 length: 10 residues. The CDR3 sequence is CSVADNEQFF. For the CDR3, the DNA is TGCAGCGTTGCCGACAATGAGCAGTTCTTC.

The chain uses TRBV30 and TRBJ1-3; D is ambiguous. There are 13 residues in the CDR3. V lost 4 bases, J lost 5 bases, and 12 bases lay in between. The V gene's germline CDR1 is GTSNPN and CDR2 SVGIG (reference sequence). The CDR3 spells CAWTHGQRNTIYF. The DNA for the CDR3 is TGTGCCTGGACCCATGGGCAGCGAAACACCATATATTTT.

The rearrangement uses TRBV5-6 and TRBJ2-5; D gene uncertain. The J call may not be correct, given that the DNA end is closer to TRBJ2-7. The CDR3 contains 12 residues. Germline lookup yields CDR1 SGHDT and CDR2 YYEEEE. The CDR3 here is CASSSISYEQYF. CDR3 DNA: TGTGCCAGCAGCTCAATCTCCTACGAGCAGTACTTC.

This chain uses TRBV6-1 with TRBJ1-2, with TRBD1 matching 8 bases. V lost 4 bases and J lost 4; bases outside the gene matches: 8. Per the germline V gene, CDR1 is MNHNS and CDR2 is SASEGT. There are 15 residues in the CDR3. Written as DNA, the CDR3 is TGTGCCAGCAGTGCGCCTTTTACAGGGGGCTATGGCTACACCTTC. Translating gives CASSAPFTGGYGYTF.

The rearrangement links TRBV14 to TRBJ2-7, with a weak D call TRBD2 (6 bases). V was cut by 3 bases and J by 6 bases, with 18 bases left in between. CDR1 and CDR2 from the germline V gene are SGHDN and FVKESK. The CDR3 consists of 15 residues. CDR3 nucleotides: TGTGCCAGCAGCCATCCGGGCCCGAGGGGAGGCGAGCAGTACTTC. Its translation is CASSHPGPRGGEQYF.

CDR3 bases: TGTGCCAGCAGCCAAGCGGTCCTCGCACGCAATGAGCAGTTCTTC. Translation gives CASSQAVLARNEQFF. V and J are TRBV4-2 and TRBJ2-1; D remains ambiguous. Germline assignment: CDR1 LGHNA and CDR2 YNFKEQ. V lost 1 base and J lost 6, with 13 bases in between. There are 15 residues in the CDR3.